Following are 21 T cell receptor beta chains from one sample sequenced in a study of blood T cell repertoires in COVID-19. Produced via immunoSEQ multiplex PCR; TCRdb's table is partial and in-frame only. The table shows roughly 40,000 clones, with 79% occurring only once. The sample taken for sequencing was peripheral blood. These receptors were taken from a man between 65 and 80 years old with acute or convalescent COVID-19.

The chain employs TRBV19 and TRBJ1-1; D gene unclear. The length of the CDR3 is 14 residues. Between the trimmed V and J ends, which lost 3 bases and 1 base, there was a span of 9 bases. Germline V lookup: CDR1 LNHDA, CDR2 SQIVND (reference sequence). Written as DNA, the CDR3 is TGTGCCAGTAGTATTGTTCCGGGGAACACTGAAGCTTTCTTT. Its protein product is CASSIVPGNTEAFF. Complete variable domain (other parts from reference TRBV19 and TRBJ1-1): DGGITQSPKYLFRKEGQNVTLSCEQNLNHDAMYWYRQDPGQGLRLIYYSQIVNDFQKGDIAEGYSVSREKKESFPLTVTSAQKNPTAFYLCASSIVPGNTEAFFGQGTRLTVV.

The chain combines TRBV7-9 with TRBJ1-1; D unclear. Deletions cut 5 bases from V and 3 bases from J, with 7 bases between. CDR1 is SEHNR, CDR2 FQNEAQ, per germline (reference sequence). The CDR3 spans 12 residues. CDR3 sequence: CASSLEHTEAFF. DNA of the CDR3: TGTGCCAGCAGCCTTGAGCACACTGAAGCTTTCTTT.

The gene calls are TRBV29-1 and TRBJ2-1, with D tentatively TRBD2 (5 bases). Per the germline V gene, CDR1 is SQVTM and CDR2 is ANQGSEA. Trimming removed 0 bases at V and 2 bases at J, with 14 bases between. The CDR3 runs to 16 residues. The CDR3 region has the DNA TGCAGCGTTGAAGATCCTTTAGCGCCGACCTACAATGAGCAGTTCTTC. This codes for CSVEDPLAPTYNEQFF.

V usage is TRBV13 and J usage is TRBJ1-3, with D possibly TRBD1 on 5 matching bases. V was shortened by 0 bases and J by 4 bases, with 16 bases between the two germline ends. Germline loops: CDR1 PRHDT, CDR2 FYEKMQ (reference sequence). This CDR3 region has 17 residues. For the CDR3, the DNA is TGTGCCAGCAGCTTAGGACGGGTCCATCAGGGCGGAAACACCATATATTTT. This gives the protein CASSLGRVHQGGNTIYF. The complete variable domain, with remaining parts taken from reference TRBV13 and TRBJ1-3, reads AAGVIQSPRHLIKEKRETATLKCYPIPRHDTVYWYQQGPGQDPQFLISFYEKMQSDKGSIPDRFSAQQFSDYHSELNMSSLELGDSALYFCASSLGRVHQGGNTIYFGEGSWLTVV.

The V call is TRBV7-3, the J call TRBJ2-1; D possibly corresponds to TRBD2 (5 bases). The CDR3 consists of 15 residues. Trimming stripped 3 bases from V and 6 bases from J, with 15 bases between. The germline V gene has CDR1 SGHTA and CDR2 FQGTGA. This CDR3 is CASSLRLTGSNEQFF. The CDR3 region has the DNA TGTGCCAGCAGCTTGAGACTAACCGGTAGCAATGAGCAGTTCTTC.

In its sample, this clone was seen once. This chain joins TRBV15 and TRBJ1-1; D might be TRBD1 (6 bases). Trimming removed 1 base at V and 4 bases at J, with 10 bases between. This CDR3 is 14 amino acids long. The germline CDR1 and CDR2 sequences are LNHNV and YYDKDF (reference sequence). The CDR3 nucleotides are TGTGCCACCAGCAGAGGGGACACTAGCACTGAAGCTTTCTTT. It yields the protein CATSRGDTSTEAFF.

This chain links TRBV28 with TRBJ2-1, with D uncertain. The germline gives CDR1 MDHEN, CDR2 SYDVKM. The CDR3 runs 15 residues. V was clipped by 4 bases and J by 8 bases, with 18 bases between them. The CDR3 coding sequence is TGTGCCAGCAGTTCTTATCGGGTTGGCTTCCATGAGCAGTTCTTC. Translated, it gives CASSSYRVGFHEQFF.

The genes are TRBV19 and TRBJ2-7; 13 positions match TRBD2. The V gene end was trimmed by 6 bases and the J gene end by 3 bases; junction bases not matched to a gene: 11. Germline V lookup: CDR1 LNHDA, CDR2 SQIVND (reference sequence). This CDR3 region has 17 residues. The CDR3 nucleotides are TGTGCCAGTAGCCCGGGACTAGCGGGATCCAGCGGCTACGAGCAGTACTTC. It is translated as CASSPGLAGSSGYEQYF.

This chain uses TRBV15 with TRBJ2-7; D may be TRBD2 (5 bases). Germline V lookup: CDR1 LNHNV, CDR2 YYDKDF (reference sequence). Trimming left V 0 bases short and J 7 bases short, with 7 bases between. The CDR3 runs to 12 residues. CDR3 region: CATSRDRGEQYF. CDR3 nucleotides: TGTGCCACCAGCAGAGATCGGGGAGAGCAGTACTTC.

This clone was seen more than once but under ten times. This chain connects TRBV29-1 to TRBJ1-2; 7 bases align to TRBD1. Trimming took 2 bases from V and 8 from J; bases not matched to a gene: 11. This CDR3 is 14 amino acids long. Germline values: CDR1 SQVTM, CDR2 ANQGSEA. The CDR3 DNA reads TGCAGCGTTGAAAGCCCCGGACGAGGGGGCGGCTACACCTTC. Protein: CSVESPGRGGGYTF.

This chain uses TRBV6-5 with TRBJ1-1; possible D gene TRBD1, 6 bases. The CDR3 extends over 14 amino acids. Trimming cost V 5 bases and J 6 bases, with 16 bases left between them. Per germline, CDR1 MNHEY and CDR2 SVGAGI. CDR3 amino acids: CASSHGEGGAEAFF. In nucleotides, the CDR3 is TGTGCCAGCAGTCATGGGGAAGGGGGGGCTGAAGCTTTCTTT.

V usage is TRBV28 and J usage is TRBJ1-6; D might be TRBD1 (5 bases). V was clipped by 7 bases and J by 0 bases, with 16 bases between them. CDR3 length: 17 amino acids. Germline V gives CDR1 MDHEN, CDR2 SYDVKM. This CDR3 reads CASIPTAGGSYNSPLHF. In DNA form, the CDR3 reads TGTGCCAGCATTCCCACCGCCGGGGGCTCCTATAATTCACCCCTCCACTTT. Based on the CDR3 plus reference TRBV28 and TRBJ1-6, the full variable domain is DVKVTQSSRYLVKRTGEKVFLECVQDMDHENMFWYRQDPGLGLRLIYFSYDVKMKEKGDIPEGYSVSREKKERFSLILESASTNQTSMYLCASIPTAGGSYNSPLHFGNGTRLTVT.

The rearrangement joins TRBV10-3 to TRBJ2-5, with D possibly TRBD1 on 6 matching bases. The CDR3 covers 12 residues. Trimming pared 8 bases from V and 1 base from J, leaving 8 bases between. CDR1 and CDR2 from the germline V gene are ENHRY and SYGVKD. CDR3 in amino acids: CAIGDTQETQYF. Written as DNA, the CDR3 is TGTGCCATCGGGGACACCCAAGAGACCCAGTACTTC.

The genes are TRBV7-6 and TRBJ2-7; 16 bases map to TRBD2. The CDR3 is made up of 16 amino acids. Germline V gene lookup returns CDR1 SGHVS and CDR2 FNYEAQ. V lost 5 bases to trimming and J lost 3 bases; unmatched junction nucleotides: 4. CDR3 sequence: CASSPGLAGGYYEQYF. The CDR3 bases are TGTGCCAGCAGCCCGGGACTAGCGGGAGGGTACTACGAGCAGTACTTC.

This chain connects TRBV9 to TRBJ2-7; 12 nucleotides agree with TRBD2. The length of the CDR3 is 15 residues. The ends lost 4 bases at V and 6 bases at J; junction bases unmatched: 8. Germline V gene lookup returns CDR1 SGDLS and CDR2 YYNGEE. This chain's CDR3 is CASSPQGLAGPEQYF. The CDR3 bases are TGTGCCAGCAGCCCCCAGGGACTAGCGGGCCCCGAGCAGTACTTC.

CDR3 sequence: CASSPTGVSVETQYF. CDR3 in DNA: TGTGCCAGTAGTCCGACAGGGGTGTCGGTGGAGACCCAGTACTTC. This chain uses TRBV19 with TRBJ2-5; the match to TRBD1 covers 8 bases. Germline values: CDR1 LNHDA, CDR2 SQIVND (reference sequence). This CDR3 spans 15 amino acids. The trim removed 5 bases at V and 5 bases at J, leaving 10 bases unmatched.

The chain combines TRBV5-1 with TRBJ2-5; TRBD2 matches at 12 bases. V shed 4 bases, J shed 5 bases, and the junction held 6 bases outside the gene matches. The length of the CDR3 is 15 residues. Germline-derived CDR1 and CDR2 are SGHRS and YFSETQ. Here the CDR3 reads CASSPSGRAPETQYF. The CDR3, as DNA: TGCGCCAGCAGCCCTAGCGGGAGGGCCCCGGAGACCCAGTACTTC.

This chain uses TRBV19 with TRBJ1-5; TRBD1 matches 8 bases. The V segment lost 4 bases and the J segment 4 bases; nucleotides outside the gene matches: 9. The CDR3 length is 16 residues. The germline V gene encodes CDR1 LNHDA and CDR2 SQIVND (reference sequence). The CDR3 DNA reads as TGTGCCAGTAGTACCACCGGGACAGGTTTTAATCAGCCCCAGCATTTT. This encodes CASSTTGTGFNQPQHF.

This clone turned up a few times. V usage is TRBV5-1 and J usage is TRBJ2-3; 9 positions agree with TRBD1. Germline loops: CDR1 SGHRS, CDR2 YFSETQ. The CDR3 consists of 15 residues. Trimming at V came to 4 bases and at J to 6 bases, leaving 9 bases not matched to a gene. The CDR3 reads CASSVGQGFQDTQYF. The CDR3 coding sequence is TGCGCCAGCAGCGTGGGACAGGGTTTTCAGGATACGCAGTATTTT.

The CDR3 here is CASSFQGAGISGANVLTF. CDR3 DNA: TGTGCCAGCAGCTTCCAGGGGGCGGGAATCTCTGGGGCCAACGTCCTGACTTTC. This chain connects TRBV7-6 to TRBJ2-6; 8 nucleotides line up with TRBD1. Germline CDR1 is SGHVS and CDR2 is FNYEAQ. The junction had 7 bases not matched to a gene; V was cut back by 3 bases and J by 0 bases. This CDR3 comprises 18 residues.

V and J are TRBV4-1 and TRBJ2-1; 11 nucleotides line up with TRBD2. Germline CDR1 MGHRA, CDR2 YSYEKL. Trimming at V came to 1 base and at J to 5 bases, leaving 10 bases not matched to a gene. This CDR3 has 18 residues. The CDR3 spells CASSQGVASGRSNNEQFF. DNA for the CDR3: TGCGCCAGCAGCCAAGGGGTGGCTAGCGGGAGGAGCAACAATGAGCAGTTCTTC.